This T cell receptor beta chain derives from a study of Ad26.COV2.S vaccination and SARS-CoV-2 variants. Study details: Ad26.COV2.S, an intramuscular injection, was given once or twice 56 days apart. Whole-study findings and limits: The analyses of TCR breadth and depth may have understated the size of total T cell responses.

Remarks on this clone: The antigen is unknown.

TCRdb's table, derived via immunoSEQ multiplex PCR, lists solely in-frame clones and lacks some. The sample consists of around 450,000 clones, 75% to 95% of them appearing once. The CDR3 is 13 amino acids. V lost 4 bases and J lost 7, with 15 bases in between. Germline loops: CDR1 SGHRS, CDR2 YFSETQ. Regarding treatment: around 19 received Ad26.COV2.S at low or high dose, single or two shots; 5 received placebo; per-sample allocation not given. Following the first vaccine or placebo injection, samples were taken on day 63. Boston provided a donor who was an adult aged 18-55 years. This sample comprised peripheral blood, obtained in a trial of Ad26.COV2.S vaccine versus placebo. The receptor comes from a person between 18 and 65 years old who received the Ad26.COV2.S COVID-19 vaccine or a placebo. J is TRBJ2-7 and V is TRBV5-1; D is unclear. CDR3: CASSPGPSLEQYF. The CDR3 DNA is TGCGCCAGCAGCCCTGGCCCCTCCCTTGAGCAGTACTTC.